This TCR beta chain was recovered during a study of shared T cell receptors in the human thymus. TCRdb's copy holds only in-frame clones and misses some; the assay was immunoSEQ multiplex PCR. Of approximately 490,000 clones listed, around three quarters are singletons. Per the germline V gene, CDR1 is MNHNY and CDR2 is SVGAGI (reference sequence). CDR3 length: 11 residues. Trimming shortened V by 4 bases and J by 9 bases, and 8 bases separated the two germline ends. This clone was counted between two and nine times. These data also formed part of another study, on human thymus T cells.

This chain links TRBV6-6 with TRBJ2-3; no reliable D call. This clonotype was sampled from a boy under three years old with a congenital heart defect. The sample consisted of thymocytes. The DNA of the CDR3 is TGTGCCAGCAGTTTATGCGCGACGCAGTATTTT. Translating it yields CASSLCATQYF.